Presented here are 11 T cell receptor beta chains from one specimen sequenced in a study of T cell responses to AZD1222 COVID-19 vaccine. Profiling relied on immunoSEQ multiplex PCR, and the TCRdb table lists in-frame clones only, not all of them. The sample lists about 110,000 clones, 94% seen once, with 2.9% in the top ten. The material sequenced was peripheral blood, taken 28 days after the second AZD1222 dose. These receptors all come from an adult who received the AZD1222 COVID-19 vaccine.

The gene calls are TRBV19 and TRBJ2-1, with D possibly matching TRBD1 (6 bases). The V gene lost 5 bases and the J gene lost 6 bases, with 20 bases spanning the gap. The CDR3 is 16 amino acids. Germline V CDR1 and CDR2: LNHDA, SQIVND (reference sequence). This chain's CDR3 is CASSVSPGELGNEQFF. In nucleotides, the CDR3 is TGTGCCAGTAGTGTCAGTCCAGGGGAGCTGGGCAATGAGCAGTTCTTC.

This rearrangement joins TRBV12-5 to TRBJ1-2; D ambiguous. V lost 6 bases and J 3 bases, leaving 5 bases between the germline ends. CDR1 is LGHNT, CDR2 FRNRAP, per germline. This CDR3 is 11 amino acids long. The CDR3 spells CASGGYYGYTF. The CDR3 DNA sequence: TGTGCTAGTGGGGGGTACTATGGCTACACCTTC.

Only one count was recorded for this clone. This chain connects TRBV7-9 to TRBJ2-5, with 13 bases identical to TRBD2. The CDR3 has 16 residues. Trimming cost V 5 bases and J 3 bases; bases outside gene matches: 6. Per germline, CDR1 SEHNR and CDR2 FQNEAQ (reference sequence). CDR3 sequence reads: CASSQGTSGVKETQYF. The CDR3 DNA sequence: TGTGCCAGCAGCCAAGGGACTAGCGGGGTGAAAGAGACCCAGTACTTC.

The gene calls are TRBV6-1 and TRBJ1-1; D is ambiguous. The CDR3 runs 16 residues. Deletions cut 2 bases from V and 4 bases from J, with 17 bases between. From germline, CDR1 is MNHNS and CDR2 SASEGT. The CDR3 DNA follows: TGTGCCAGCAGTGAATTGACACCCAATCGGGTCACTGAAGCTTTCTTT. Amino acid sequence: CASSELTPNRVTEAFF.

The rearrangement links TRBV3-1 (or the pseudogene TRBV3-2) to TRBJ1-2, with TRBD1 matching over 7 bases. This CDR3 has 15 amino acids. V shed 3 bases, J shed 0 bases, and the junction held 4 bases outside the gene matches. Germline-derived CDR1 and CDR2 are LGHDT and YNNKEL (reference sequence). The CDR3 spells CASSQIQGTNYGYTF. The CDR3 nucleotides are TGTGCCAGCAGCCAGATACAGGGGACTAACTATGGCTACACCTTC.

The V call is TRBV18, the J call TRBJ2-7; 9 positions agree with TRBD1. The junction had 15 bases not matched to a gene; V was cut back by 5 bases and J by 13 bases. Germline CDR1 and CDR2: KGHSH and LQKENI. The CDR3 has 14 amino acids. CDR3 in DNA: TGTGCCAGCTCATGGGGACAGGGTGAATATGAACCTTACTTC. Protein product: CASSWGQGEYEPYF.

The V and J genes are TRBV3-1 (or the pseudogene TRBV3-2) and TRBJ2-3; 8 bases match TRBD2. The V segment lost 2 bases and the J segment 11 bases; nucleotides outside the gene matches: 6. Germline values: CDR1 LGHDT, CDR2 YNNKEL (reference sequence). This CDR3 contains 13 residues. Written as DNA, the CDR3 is TGTGCCAGCAGCCAAAGCGGGAGTGGGAGGCAGTATTTT. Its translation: CASSQSGSGRQYF.

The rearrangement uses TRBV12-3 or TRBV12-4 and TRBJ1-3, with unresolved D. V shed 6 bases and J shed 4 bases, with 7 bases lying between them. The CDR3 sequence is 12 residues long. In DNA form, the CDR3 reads TGTGCCAGCAGGGTCGCGGGAAACACCATATATTTT. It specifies CASRVAGNTIYF.

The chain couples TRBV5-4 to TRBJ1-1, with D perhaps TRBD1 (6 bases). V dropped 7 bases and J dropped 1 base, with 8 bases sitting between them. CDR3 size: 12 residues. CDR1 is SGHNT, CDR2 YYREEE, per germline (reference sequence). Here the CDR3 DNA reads TGTGCCAGCGGGACACCGAACACTGAAGCTTTCTTT. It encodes CASGTPNTEAFF.

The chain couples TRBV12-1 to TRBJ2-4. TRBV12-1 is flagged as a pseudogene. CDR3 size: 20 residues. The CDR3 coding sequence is TGTGCCAGCAGCTTTAATTTATCTGGCGTGACGGTCCTAGCCAAAAACATTCAGTACTTC. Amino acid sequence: CASSFNLSGVTVLAKNIQYF.

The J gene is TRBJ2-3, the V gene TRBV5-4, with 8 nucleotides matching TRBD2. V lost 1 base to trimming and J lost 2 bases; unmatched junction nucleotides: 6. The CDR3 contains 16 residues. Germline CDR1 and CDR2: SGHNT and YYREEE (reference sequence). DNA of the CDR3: TGTGCCAGCAGCTTGTTCTTAGCGGGAAACACAGATACGCAGTATTTT. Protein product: CASSLFLAGNTDTQYF.